These 13 T cell receptor beta chains were sequenced from one sample in a study of naive and memory T cell subsets. The library had UMIs added by 3' ligation of an oligonucleotide to TCR cDNA. Amplification of ligated cDNA took four PCR rounds with SP2 and nested alpha and beta constant primers. A single record per CDR3 protein comes from TCRdb applying MiXCR to the 5' RACE reads. The sample holds over 50,000 distinct CDR3 sequences, around 7.3% seen once. The receptor set was obtained from a female donor in good health.

V is TRBV12-3 or TRBV12-4 and J is TRBJ2-3; perhaps D is TRBD1 or TRBD2 (6 bases each). V gave up 8 bases and J gave up 1 base, with 16 bases separating them. The CDR3 loop spans 15 amino acids. CDR3 sequence reads: CASGGLRTRTDTQYF. CDR3 bases: TGTGCCAGCGGGGGGCTCAGGACTCGCACAGATACGCAGTATTTT.

In its sample, this clonotype was seen a few times. The V call is TRBV20-1, the J call TRBJ1-3, with D hard to call. Trimming left V 5 bases short and J 8 bases short, with 10 bases between. CDR1 is DFQATT and CDR2 is SNEGSKA in the germline V gene (reference sequence). The CDR3 runs to 11 residues. The chain's CDR3 is CSALFRHTIYF. CDR3 nucleotide sequence: TGCAGTGCTCTATTTAGGCACACCATATATTTT.

In this sample, this clonotype turned up many times. V gene TRBV12-3 or TRBV12-4 combines with J gene TRBJ1-1; unclear D gene. CDR3 length: 11 residues. With 4 bases removed from V and 5 bases from J, the gap between germline ends came to 5 bases. The DNA of the CDR3 is TGTGCCAGCAGTTGGGCGACTGAAGCTTTCTTT. Encoded protein: CASSWATEAFF.

V is TRBV19 and J is TRBJ1-2; D gene unclear. V was pared by 1 base and J by 5 bases, with 5 bases between. CDR3 length: 12 residues. Germline V gene data show CDR1 as LNHDA and CDR2 as SQIVND (reference sequence). The CDR3 DNA follows: TGTGCCAGTAGTATAGGGGAGTATGGCTACACCTTC. It codes for CASSIGEYGYTF.

Concerning this clonotype: At one of its ends the junction is not consistent with the germline gene, which may arise from a read error. The chain joins TRBV7-3 to TRBJ1-2, with TRBD1 matching over 7 bases. Germline V lookup: CDR1 SGHTA, CDR2 FQGTGA. The CDR3 consists of 13 residues. CDR3 region: CASSSQGGGGDTF. Here the CDR3 DNA reads TGTGCCAGCAGCTCGCAGGGGGGTGGTGGCGACACCTTC.

This clonotype has more than one count but fewer than ten. This chain links TRBV6-2 or TRBV6-3 with TRBJ1-1, with D hard to call. Germline CDR1 and CDR2: MNHEY and SVGEGT. The V end lost 4 bases, the J end lost 8 bases, and 17 bases lay between the germline ends. The CDR3 is made up of 14 amino acids. CDR3 loop: CASSSHSGRREAFF. The CDR3 nucleotides are TGTGCCAGCAGTTCGCACTCCGGGCGACGAGAAGCTTTCTTT.

This clonotype appeared many times. The rearrangement links TRBV20-1 to TRBJ1-1; tentative D call: TRBD1 (6 bases). The CDR3 covers 14 residues. Trimming left V 2 bases short and J 1 base short, with 11 bases between. The germline V gene encodes CDR1 DFQATT and CDR2 SNEGSKA (reference sequence). The CDR3 sequence: CSARYRQANTEAFF. CDR3 bases: TGCAGTGCTAGATATCGACAGGCGAACACTGAAGCTTTCTTT.

This clonotype appeared many times. The gene calls are TRBV20-1 and TRBJ2-3; the D is unclear. Trimming cost V 7 bases and J 0 bases, with 11 bases left between them. CDR1 is DFQATT and CDR2 is SNEGSKA in the germline V gene (reference sequence). The CDR3 extends over 13 amino acids. The CDR3 bases are TGCAGTGGAGGAGCAGCTAGCACAGATACGCAGTATTTT. This codes for CSGGAASTDTQYF.

This clonotype came up a few times. This sequence joins TRBV12-3 or TRBV12-4 and TRBJ2-5; 12 bases align to TRBD2. The CDR3 has 16 amino acids. V lost 5 bases to trimming and J lost 0 bases; unmatched junction nucleotides: 4. The CDR3 DNA sequence: TGTGCCAGCAGTCATCGACTAGCGGGGGACCAAGAGACCCAGTACTTC. The encoded protein is CASSHRLAGDQETQYF.

Written as DNA, the CDR3 is TGTGCCTGGAGTGTATGGGACTACGAGCAGTACTTC. It codes for CAWSVWDYEQYF. V and J are TRBV30 and TRBJ2-7; D gene uncertain. Trimming took 0 bases from V and 3 from J, leaving 6 bases between them. The CDR3 spans 12 residues. The V gene's germline CDR1 is GTSNPN and CDR2 SVGIG (reference sequence).

J is TRBJ2-3 and V is TRBV9, with TRBD1 matching over 9 bases. V shed 5 bases and J 6 bases; nucleotides not matched to a gene: 10. This CDR3 is built from 15 residues. Germline-derived CDR1 and CDR2 are SGDLS and YYNGEE. The chain's CDR3 is CASSGRDRARDTQYF. The CDR3 DNA reads as TGTGCCAGCAGTGGCCGGGACAGGGCAAGGGATACGCAGTATTTT.

In DNA form, the CDR3 reads TGTGCCACCAACCAGGGATTCAATGGCTACACCTTC. Amino acid sequence: CATNQGFNGYTF. This chain links TRBV6-2 or TRBV6-3 with TRBJ1-2; a possible D gene is TRBD1 (5 bases). Trimming stripped 10 bases from V and 6 bases from J, with 15 bases between. The germline gives CDR1 MNHEY, CDR2 SVGEGT. The CDR3 is 12 residues long.

This chain joins TRBV20-1 and TRBJ2-3; 8 bases fit TRBD1. The CDR3 runs 15 residues. Trimming cost V 1 base and J 4 bases; bases outside gene matches: 7. Germline V CDR1 and CDR2: DFQATT, SNEGSKA (reference sequence). In DNA form, the CDR3 reads TGCAGTGCTAGAGGGGACAGGACGACCCCAGATACGCAGTATTTT. This encodes CSARGDRTTPDTQYF.